The 7 T cell receptor beta chains listed next were all sequenced from one sample in a study of early T cells in non-severe SARS-CoV-2 infection. TCRdb re-derived calls from the 5' RACE reads in MiXCR, one entry per CDR3 protein. The sample consists of tens of thousands of distinct CDR3 sequences, 10% to 15% of them appearing once. The sequenced material came from whole blood. The receptors were gathered from an adult who was a healthcare worker with PCR-confirmed SARS-CoV-2 infection or an uninfected control (not recorded which).

This chain links TRBV7-3 with TRBJ2-3, with 12 bases fitting TRBD2. Germline CDR1 SGHTA, CDR2 FQGTGA. This CDR3 is built from 15 residues. V lost 5 bases and J lost 5; bases outside the gene matches: 5. CDR3 DNA: TGTGCCAGCAGCCTTACTAGCGGGGGGAAAGATACGCAGTATTTT. Amino acid sequence: CASSLTSGGKDTQYF. Combining the CDR3 with reference TRBV7-3 and TRBJ2-3 gives the whole variable domain GAGVSQTPSNKVTEKGKYVELRCDPISGHTALYWYRQSLGQGPEFLIYFQGTGAADDSGLPNDRFFAVRPEGSVSTLKIQRTERGDSAVYLCASSLTSGGKDTQYFGPGTRLTVL.

This clonotype occurred a few times. The rearrangement uses TRBV20-1 and TRBJ2-5; D is perhaps TRBD1 (6 bases). The germline gives CDR1 DFQATT, CDR2 SNEGSKA (reference sequence). Trimming removed 3 bases at V and 5 bases at J, with 10 bases between. The CDR3 spans 12 residues. This chain's CDR3 is CSASSRGETQYF. CDR3 coding DNA: TGCAGTGCTAGTTCCAGGGGCGAGACCCAGTACTTC.

Ten or more counts support this clonotype. The genes are TRBV19 and TRBJ2-7, with D tentatively TRBD1 (6 bases). V was clipped by 5 bases and J by 3 bases, with 14 bases between them. This CDR3 spans 14 amino acids. CDR1 and CDR2 from the germline V gene are LNHDA and SQIVND (reference sequence). The CDR3 sequence: CASSLRVGGYEQYF. The DNA of the CDR3 is TGTGCCAGTAGTCTACGAGTAGGGGGCTACGAGCAGTACTTC.

With regard to this clonotype: The junction shows a germline mismatch at one end, possibly a read error. The chain uses TRBV7-9 and TRBJ1-2; D is perhaps TRBD1 (5 bases). This CDR3 is 14 amino acids long. CDR1 SEHNR and CDR2 FQNEAQ come from the germline V gene (reference sequence). This CDR3 is CVSSSEDTIYGYTF. CDR3 DNA: TGTGTCAGCAGCTCGGAGGACACAATTTATGGCTACACCTTC.

At least ten counts were recorded for this clonotype. CDR3 sequence reads: CASRGTGNSPLHF. DNA for the CDR3: TGTGCCAGCAGAGGGACAGGGAATTCACCCCTCCACTTT. This chain links TRBV5-4 with TRBJ1-6; 9 nucleotides align to TRBD1. The CDR3 runs 13 residues. Germline V CDR1 and CDR2: SGHNT, YYREEE (reference sequence). Unmatched junction bases numbered 1, after V lost 5 bases and J lost 7 bases.

Here the CDR3 reads CAIRSTGGMNTEAFF. The CDR3 region has the DNA TGTGCCATCAGGTCGACAGGGGGTATGAACACTGAAGCTTTCTTT. The chain couples TRBV10-3 to TRBJ1-1; TRBD1 matches at 9 bases. Germline-derived CDR1 and CDR2 are ENHRY and SYGVKD. The CDR3 extends over 15 amino acids. V was clipped by 6 bases and J by 0 bases; unmatched bases: 5.

The V gene is TRBV3-1, the J gene TRBJ2-7, with D unresolved. The CDR3 is 14 residues long. V lost 1 base, J lost 2 bases, and 9 bases lay in between. Germline CDR1 reads LGHDT; CDR2 reads YNNKEL (reference sequence). CDR3 DNA sequence: TGTGCCAGCAGCCAAGGCCCCCAGACCTACGAGCAGTACTTC. This sequence encodes CASSQGPQTYEQYF.